One sample yielded the 22 T cell receptor beta chains listed below, sequenced in a study of T-cell reconstitution after alpha-beta-depleted transplantation in children. Preparation of the TCRbeta library used unique molecular identifiers. TCRdb recomputed calls from the PCR reads with MiXCR, one row per CDR3 protein. The sample consists of 700,000 to 950,000 distinct CDR3 sequences, roughly 15% of them appearing once. This sample comprised PBMCs, mostly from graft donor cells, obtained 360 days after TCRalphabeta/CD19-depleted stem cell transplant. These receptor sequences come from a male patient between 5 and 17 years old who had a stem cell transplant for acute lymphoblastic leukemia, so the T cells may come from the graft donor.

This clonotype showed up just a few times. The chain uses TRBV11-2 and TRBJ2-7; no clear D gene. The V and J ends lost 3 bases and 1 base respectively, with 10 bases between them. From germline, CDR1 is SGHAT and CDR2 FQNNGV. This CDR3 is 14 amino acids long. CDR3 protein: CASSFNPISYEQYF. The CDR3 region has the DNA TGTGCCAGCAGCTTCAACCCTATATCCTACGAGCAGTACTTC.

This chain links TRBV24-1 with TRBJ2-7; weak D call: TRBD2 (6 bases). V lost 5 bases and J lost 4, with 20 bases in between. CDR3 size: 16 residues. Germline CDR1 and CDR2: KGHDR and SFDVKD. The CDR3 bases are TGTGCCACCAGTGTGGGAAAGTCGGGAGAAGGGTACGAGCAGTACTTC. Protein sequence: CATSVGKSGEGYEQYF.

This clonotype occurred a few times. The V gene is TRBV6-5, the J gene TRBJ2-1; 9 nucleotides match TRBD1. V was clipped by 2 bases and J by 8 bases; unmatched bases: 7. The length of the CDR3 is 15 residues. The germline gives CDR1 MNHEY, CDR2 SVGAGI. DNA for the CDR3: TGTGCCAGCAGTTACAGGGGACAGGGTTCATATGAGCAGTTCTTC. Protein product: CASSYRGQGSYEQFF.

The chain carries TRBV5-1 and TRBJ2-5; 10 bases align to TRBD2. CDR1 is SGHRS, CDR2 YFSETQ, per germline. This CDR3 region has 15 residues. V lost 3 bases to trimming and J lost 4 bases; unmatched junction nucleotides: 6. The CDR3: CASSWRTSGRETQYF. The CDR3 DNA reads as TGCGCCAGCAGCTGGAGGACTAGCGGAAGAGAGACCCAGTACTTC.

This clonotype has only a few counts. The genes are TRBV5-1 and TRBJ2-1, with 8 nucleotides matching TRBD1. Germline CDR1 is SGHRS and CDR2 is YFSETQ. Trimming at V came to 4 bases and at J to 5 bases, leaving 11 bases not matched to a gene. The CDR3 is 16 residues long. CDR3 nucleotides: TGCGCCAGCAGCGTCGCAAGGGACAGGTCCAACAATGAGCAGTTCTTC. This translates into CASSVARDRSNNEQFF.

The chain uses TRBV5-1 and TRBJ1-2; possible D gene TRBD1, 5 bases. This CDR3 is 15 amino acids long. CDR1 is SGHRS and CDR2 is YFSETQ in the germline V gene. Between the trimmed V and J ends, which lost 4 bases and 5 bases, there was a span of 18 bases. CDR3 DNA: TGCGCCAGCAGCCCCGGGACCCCGGACGGGTATGGCTACACCTTC. Translation gives CASSPGTPDGYGYTF.

This clonotype occurred a few times. The chain has TRBV29-1 and TRBJ1-2; perhaps TRBD1 as D (5 bases). Between the trimmed V and J ends, which lost 8 bases and 6 bases, there was a span of 19 bases. Germline V gives CDR1 SQVTM, CDR2 ANQGSEA. This CDR3 has 13 amino acids. CDR3 coding DNA: TGCAGCAGTTTGGGGACCAGGGAGGATGGCTACACCTTC. Encoded protein: CSSLGTREDGYTF.

The V call is TRBV6-1, the J call TRBJ2-3; 9 nucleotides match TRBD2. V dropped 5 bases and J dropped 4; count of bases not matched to a gene: 7. Germline CDR1 is MNHNS and CDR2 is SASEGT. The CDR3 covers 15 residues. The CDR3 DNA follows: TGTGCCAGCAGTCCCGGGACTAGCACTCCAGATACGCAGTATTTT. Protein product: CASSPGTSTPDTQYF.

This clonotype was picked up a small number of times. The chain carries TRBV2 and TRBJ2-5, with TRBD1 matching 9 bases. V gave up 5 bases and J gave up 4 bases; unmatched junction bases: 2. Germline CDR1 SNHLY, CDR2 FYNNEI. The CDR3 has 13 amino acids. The CDR3 region is CASSYRGRETQYF. In DNA, the CDR3 is TGTGCCAGCAGTTACAGGGGGCGAGAGACCCAGTACTTC. Filled out from reference TRBV2 and TRBJ2-5, the complete variable domain reads EPEVTQTPSHQVTQMGQEVILRCVPISNHLYFYWYRQILGQKVEFLVSFYNNEISEKSEIFDDQFSVERPDGSNFTLKIRSTKLEDSAMYFCASSYRGRETQYFGPGTRLLVL.

This clonotype has just a few counts. The chain links TRBV5-1 to TRBJ2-7, with D possibly being TRBD2 (6 bases). The CDR3 sequence is 14 residues long. V lost 7 bases, J lost 3 bases, and 17 bases lay in between. In germline, CDR1 is SGHRS, CDR2 YFSETQ. The CDR3 DNA reads as TGCGCCAGCCGCCGGGCGGGGCAGAACTACGAGCAGTACTTC. Translated: CASRRAGQNYEQYF.

This chain uses TRBV6-1 with TRBJ2-1; 8 bases align to TRBD1. Trimming at V came to 7 bases and at J to 9 bases, leaving 8 bases not matched to a gene. The CDR3 sequence is 13 residues long. The germline V gene has CDR1 MNHNS and CDR2 SASEGT. CDR3 sequence reads: CASNRQGAGEQFF. CDR3 nucleotide sequence: TGTGCCAGCAACCGTCAGGGGGCCGGTGAGCAGTTCTTC.

This clonotype was found a few times. The V call is TRBV4-2, the J call TRBJ2-1, with TRBD2 identical over 11 bases. The V and J ends lost 4 bases and 6 bases, in that order; junction bases with no gene match: 11. This CDR3 comprises 17 residues. Per the germline V gene, CDR1 is LGHNA and CDR2 is YNFKEQ. CDR3 in DNA: TGTGCCAGCAGCCTCTGGACTAGCGGGTTAGGCGGCAATGAGCAGTTCTTC. It codes for CASSLWTSGLGGNEQFF.

V gene TRBV13 combines with J gene TRBJ2-5, with D uncertain. CDR3 length equals 14 residues. Trimming took off 1 base at V and 5 bases at J, with 11 bases between the two ends. Germline assignment: CDR1 PRHDT and CDR2 FYEKMQ (reference sequence). Written as DNA, the CDR3 is TGTGCCAGCAGCTTAGCGTTGAGGCCTGAGACCCAGTACTTC. Its translation: CASSLALRPETQYF. Drawing the rest from reference TRBV13 and TRBJ2-5, the complete variable domain is AAGVIQSPRHLIKEKRETATLKCYPIPRHDTVYWYQQGPGQDPQFLISFYEKMQSDKGSIPDRFSAQQFSDYHSELNMSSLELGDSALYFCASSLALRPETQYFGPGTRLLVL.

This chain uses TRBV13 with TRBJ2-3; D is tentatively TRBD1 or TRBD2 (5 bases each). With 1 base removed from V and 2 bases from J, the gap between germline ends came to 16 bases. Germline V gene sequence: CDR1 PRHDT, CDR2 FYEKMQ (reference sequence). This CDR3 comprises 17 residues. The CDR3 reads CASSLAGRQLNTDTQYF. As DNA, the CDR3 is TGTGCCAGCAGCTTAGCGGGGCGACAGCTAAACACAGATACGCAGTATTTT.

The J gene is TRBJ1-6, the V gene TRBV12-3 or TRBV12-4; tentatively, D is TRBD1 (5 bases). The CDR3 contains 14 residues. V lost 6 bases and J lost 6, with 12 bases in between. In nucleotides, the CDR3 is TGTGCCAGCAGCCCGGGGCGCGGTAATTCACCCCTCCACTTT. Amino acids: CASSPGRGNSPLHF.

The J gene is TRBJ2-1, the V gene TRBV20-1; 11 bases line up with TRBD2. Germline V gene lookup returns CDR1 DFQATT and CDR2 SNEGSKA (reference sequence). This CDR3 is built from 20 residues. The trim removed 2 bases at V and 1 base at J, leaving 16 bases unmatched. The CDR3 sequence is CSARSSLGTSGSISYNEQFF. The CDR3 region has the DNA TGCAGTGCTAGATCAAGTCTCGGGACTAGCGGTTCCATTTCCTACAATGAGCAGTTCTTC.

V is TRBV5-1 and J is TRBJ2-7, with TRBD1 matching 9 bases. Per germline, CDR1 SGHRS and CDR2 YFSETQ. The V segment lost 4 bases and the J segment 5 bases; nucleotides outside the gene matches: 10. This CDR3 spans 15 amino acids. The CDR3 sequence is CASSPETGGNNEQYF. DNA of the CDR3: TGCGCCAGCAGCCCCGAGACAGGGGGTAATAACGAGCAGTACTTC.

The genes are TRBV3-1 and TRBJ2-2, with 10 bases fitting TRBD2. The junction had 11 bases not matched to a gene; V was cut back by 3 bases and J by 7 bases. From germline, CDR1 is LGHDT and CDR2 YNNKEL (reference sequence). The CDR3 covers 17 residues. The CDR3 spells CASSHSLAGDTFGELFF. CDR3 DNA sequence: TGTGCCAGCAGCCATTCTCTAGCGGGAGATACTTTCGGGGAGCTGTTTTTT.

This clonotype was recorded at least ten times. This chain uses TRBV5-1 with TRBJ2-4; D unclear. V was trimmed by 0 bases and J by 0 bases, leaving 4 bases between them. Per the germline V gene, CDR1 is SGHRS and CDR2 is YFSETQ. The CDR3 is 14 residues long. The DNA of the CDR3 is TGCGCCAGCAGCTTGGACATAGCCAAAAACATTCAGTACTTC. Translation: CASSLDIAKNIQYF.

This clonotype appeared many times. The DNA for the CDR3 is TGTGCCATCAGTGAGCCCAACACTGAAGCTTTCTTT. Its protein is CAISEPNTEAFF. The rearrangement links TRBV10-3 to TRBJ1-1, with D unresolved. Germline CDR1 is ENHRY and CDR2 is SYGVKD. The CDR3 sequence is 12 residues long. V lost 2 bases, J lost 2 bases, and 3 bases lay in between.

This clonotype was observed at least ten times. The V call is TRBV6-5, the J call TRBJ2-5; D is ambiguous. This CDR3 has 18 amino acids. Germline values: CDR1 MNHEY, CDR2 SVGAGI. V gave up 2 bases and J gave up 0 bases, with 19 bases separating them. The CDR3 DNA reads as TGTGCCAGCAGTTACACCAACCCGGGTTTCCTGTACCAAGAGACCCAGTACTTC. Protein: CASSYTNPGFLYQETQYF.

The chain combines TRBV5-1 with TRBJ2-3, with a tentative D call TRBD2 (6 bases). V was pared by 1 base and J by 5 bases, with 11 bases between. Germline V gene lookup returns CDR1 SGHRS and CDR2 YFSETQ. The CDR3 has 14 amino acids. As DNA, the CDR3 is TGCGCCAGCAGCTTGTCGGGAGTGGGAGATACGCAGTATTTT. This encodes CASSLSGVGDTQYF. The full variable domain, its missing parts supplied by reference TRBV5-1 and TRBJ2-3, is KAGVTQTPRYLIKTRGQQVTLSCSPISGHRSVSWYQQTPGQGLQFLFEYFSETQRNKGNFPGRFSGRQFSNSRSEMNVSTLELGDSALYLCASSLSGVGDTQYFGPGTRLTVL.